The sequence of this TCR beta chain was determined in a study of T-cell memory formation after mild COVID-19. Study as a whole: Largely donor-specific sequence clusters came from a couple of donors.

5'RACE, which relied on constant-segment primers, yielded TCR alpha and TCR beta cDNA libraries carrying sample barcodes and UMIs. TCRdb processed the 5' RACE reads anew with MiXCR; each CDR3 protein has one entry. The data hold about 84,000 distinct CDR3 sequences, with about 15% observed a single time. Points from the study as a whole: Clones contracting across day 15 to 85 had a balanced CD4/CD8 profile; later expanding clones leaned CD4+. There were some responding clones in pre-infection memory, which suggested that cross-reactive memory had joined.

A word on this clonotype: Its antigen is not known.

The receptor's source is an adult woman who had mild COVID-19 (a few samples of this study predate the infection). Cell type and time point are not known. Sequenced input: PBMCs or a T cell subset sorted from them (not recorded which).

CDR3 protein: CSASYIINRGYGYTF. The CDR3 region has the DNA TGCAGTGCTAGCTACATTATTAACCGGGGTTATGGCTACACCTTC. The chain joins TRBV20-1 to TRBJ1-2; D remains ambiguous. Germline V gene sequence: CDR1 DFQATT, CDR2 SNEGSKA (reference sequence). V lost 3 bases and J lost 5, with 19 bases in between. This CDR3 is 15 amino acids long.